A single sample is the source of the 25 T cell receptor beta chains below, sequenced in a study of T cell responses to AZD1222 COVID-19 vaccine. Some clones are missing from TCRdb's copy, which holds only in-frame ones; the method was immunoSEQ multiplex PCR. The sample has under 150,000 clones, roughly 93% seen once; the top ten hold around 2.1%. The sample consisted of peripheral blood, taken 28 days after the second AZD1222 dose. The receptors derive from an adult who received the AZD1222 COVID-19 vaccine.

The chain recombines TRBV25-1 with TRBJ1-2; unclear D gene. The CDR3 totals 14 residues. Looked up from germline, CDR1 is MGHDK and CDR2 is SYGVNS. V was trimmed by 0 bases and J by 4 bases, leaving 9 bases between them. This chain's CDR3 is CASSEYGVGYGYTF. The CDR3 DNA reads as TGTGCCAGCAGTGAATATGGGGTAGGCTATGGCTACACCTTC.

This rearrangement joins TRBV19 to TRBJ1-1, with D perhaps matching TRBD1 (5 bases). Per the germline V gene, CDR1 is LNHDA and CDR2 is SQIVND (reference sequence). This CDR3 spans 13 amino acids. Trimming removed 5 bases at V and 7 bases at J, with 14 bases between. CDR3 DNA: TGTGCCAGTAGTTGGCAGGACACTTATGAAGCTTTCTTT. As protein: CASSWQDTYEAFF. Combining the CDR3 with reference TRBV19 and TRBJ1-1 gives the whole variable domain DGGITQSPKYLFRKEGQNVTLSCEQNLNHDAMYWYRQDPGQGLRLIYYSQIVNDFQKGDIAEGYSVSREKKESFPLTVTSAQKNPTAFYLCASSWQDTYEAFFGQGTRLTVV.

The chain has TRBV7-8 and TRBJ1-4; 7 bases map to TRBD1. CDR1 and CDR2 from the germline V gene are SGHVS and FQNEAQ. This CDR3 has 14 amino acids. Trimming at V came to 5 bases and at J to 5 bases, leaving 5 bases not matched to a gene. This CDR3 is CASSPGQRNEKLFF. The CDR3 DNA follows: TGTGCCAGCAGCCCGGGACAGCGGAATGAAAAACTGTTTTTT. Filled out from reference TRBV7-8 and TRBJ1-4, the complete variable domain reads GAGVSQSPRYKVAKRGQDVALRCDPISGHVSLFWYQQALGQGPEFLTYFQNEAQLDKSGLPSDRFFAERPEGSVSTLKIQRTQQEDSAVYLCASSPGQRNEKLFFGSGTQLSVL.

For the CDR3, the DNA is TGTGCCAGCAGTGTTAAGGAGATCACTGAAGCTTTCTTT. Translating it yields CASSVKEITEAFF. The V call is TRBV2, the J call TRBJ1-1; the D is unclear. The CDR3 extends over 13 amino acids. CDR1 and CDR2 (germline): SNHLY, FYNNEI. The V and J ends lost 4 bases and 4 bases respectively, with 10 bases between them.

The chain carries TRBV10-3 and TRBJ2-5; no reliable D call. V lost 2 bases, J lost 1 base, and 2 bases lay in between. The CDR3 covers 12 residues. In germline, CDR1 is ENHRY, CDR2 SYGVKD. The CDR3 reads CAISEAQETQYF. DNA for the CDR3: TGTGCCATCAGTGAGGCCCAAGAGACCCAGTACTTC.

The chain recombines TRBV6-5 with TRBJ1-3; 9 bases match TRBD1. CDR3 length: 14 residues. Germline loops: CDR1 MNHEY, CDR2 SVGAGI. V dropped 6 bases and J dropped 4; count of bases not matched to a gene: 4. CDR3 sequence (DNA): TGTGCCAGCAGCTTGGACAGGGGCGGAAACACCATATATTTT. It codes for CASSLDRGGNTIYF.

The chain links TRBV6-5 to TRBJ1-1; the D is unclear. Between the trimmed V and J ends, which lost 7 bases and 0 bases, there was a span of 12 bases. Germline CDR1 and CDR2: MNHEY and SVGAGI. The CDR3 has 14 amino acids. The CDR3 reads CASNPFGVNTEAFF. DNA of the CDR3: TGTGCCAGCAACCCGTTCGGAGTGAACACTGAAGCTTTCTTT.

There are a few counts of this clone. This chain uses TRBV4-2 with TRBJ1-5; D remains unclear. V was clipped by 0 bases and J by 7 bases, with 4 bases between them. This CDR3 is built from 12 residues. The V gene's germline CDR1 is LGHNA and CDR2 YNFKEQ. CDR3 sequence: CASSQEGQPQHF. CDR3 nucleotides: TGTGCCAGCAGCCAAGAAGGACAGCCCCAGCATTTT.

This chain uses TRBV10-2 with TRBJ1-5, with 8 nucleotides matching TRBD1. Germline V CDR1 and CDR2: WSHSY, SAAADI. The V gene end was trimmed by 3 bases and the J gene end by 3 bases; junction bases not matched to a gene: 7. This CDR3 has 16 residues. CDR3 loop: CASSDWGRGPNQPQHF. In DNA form, the CDR3 reads TGCGCCAGCAGTGACTGGGGCAGGGGGCCCAATCAGCCCCAGCATTTT.

This sequence joins TRBV4-2 and TRBJ2-7; D gene unclear. The germline V gene encodes CDR1 LGHNA and CDR2 YNFKEQ. Between the trimmed V and J ends, which lost 0 bases and 7 bases, there was a span of 16 bases. This CDR3 has 15 amino acids. The CDR3 coding sequence is TGTGCCAGCAGCCAAGATCCGGCAGGCCCCCGGGAGCAGTACTTC. Amino acids: CASSQDPAGPREQYF.

This sequence joins TRBV12-3 or TRBV12-4 and TRBJ1-3; D is unresolved. There are 13 residues in the CDR3. Trimming left V 5 bases short and J 0 bases short, with 5 bases between. CDR3 protein: CASSRLSGNTIYF. The DNA for the CDR3 is TGTGCCAGCAGTCGTCTCTCTGGAAACACCATATATTTT.

The chain employs TRBV3-1 (or the pseudogene TRBV3-2) and TRBJ2-7; no clear D. Germline values: CDR1 LGHDT, CDR2 YNNKEL (reference sequence). Trimming stripped 3 bases from V and 2 bases from J, with 8 bases between. The CDR3 is made up of 13 amino acids. DNA of the CDR3: TGTGCCAGCAGCCAGGGGATGGCCTACGAGCAGTACTTC. It specifies CASSQGMAYEQYF.

V is TRBV4-1 and J is TRBJ2-7; TRBD2 matches at 7 bases. Losses at the gene ends were 1 base for V and 2 bases for J; bases not matched to a gene: 5. The germline V gene encodes CDR1 MGHRA and CDR2 YSYEKL. The CDR3 length is 15 residues. CDR3 sequence (DNA): TGCGCCAGCAGCCAAGTCTCTAGCGGTACCTACGAGCAGTACTTC. Encoded protein: CASSQVSSGTYEQYF.

The chain joins TRBV13 to TRBJ1-5, with D maybe TRBD1 (5 bases). V lost 2 bases to trimming and J lost 0 bases, with 20 bases between them. Germline V gives CDR1 PRHDT, CDR2 FYEKMQ (reference sequence). The CDR3 has 19 amino acids. The CDR3 reads CASSLSRVRGQYSNQPQHF. The DNA of the CDR3 is TGTGCCAGCAGCTTAAGCAGGGTACGTGGCCAATATAGCAATCAGCCCCAGCATTTT.

This chain joins TRBV28 and TRBJ1-5; 7 bases are a match to TRBD1. The junction had 8 bases not matched to a gene; V was cut back by 6 bases and J by 3 bases. This CDR3 is built from 15 residues. The germline CDR1 and CDR2 sequences are MDHEN and SYDVKM. The CDR3 DNA sequence: TGTGCCAGCAGATTAGACAGGGTCCCCAATCAGCCCCAGCATTTT. This gives the protein CASRLDRVPNQPQHF. The complete variable domain, with remaining parts taken from reference TRBV28 and TRBJ1-5, reads DVKVTQSSRYLVKRTGEKVFLECVQDMDHENMFWYRQDPGLGLRLIYFSYDVKMKEKGDIPEGYSVSREKKERFSLILESASTNQTSMYLCASRLDRVPNQPQHFGDGTRLSIL.

This clone has only one observation. The rearrangement links TRBV11-2 to TRBJ2-5; a weak D match, TRBD2 (6 bases). In germline, CDR1 is SGHAT, CDR2 FQNNGV. This CDR3 contains 15 residues. The ends were cut back, 1 base at V and 8 bases at J, with 17 bases in the middle. CDR3 in DNA: TGTGCCAGCAGCTTAGTTGGAGGGGAAGGTGCTACCCAGTACTTC. Translating gives CASSLVGGEGATQYF. Using reference TRBV11-2 and TRBJ2-5 for the parts outside the CDR3, the full variable domain is EAGVAQSPRYKIIEKRQSVAFWCNPISGHATLYWYQQILGQGPKLLIQFQNNGVVDDSQLPKDRFSAERLKGVDSTLKIQPAKLEDSAVYLCASSLVGGEGATQYFGPGTRLLVL.

The rearrangement uses TRBV30 and TRBJ1-1, with TRBD1 identical over 7 bases. The ends lost 1 base at V and 3 bases at J; junction bases unmatched: 8. The CDR3 is made up of 15 amino acids. Germline-derived CDR1 and CDR2 are GTSNPN and SVGIG (reference sequence). CDR3 protein: CAWSDPRQGDTEAFF. The CDR3 coding sequence is TGTGCCTGGAGTGATCCTCGACAGGGTGACACTGAAGCTTTCTTT.

V and J are TRBV7-9 and TRBJ2-3; D uncertain. CDR1 is SEHNR, CDR2 FQNEAQ, per germline (reference sequence). The CDR3 contains 13 residues. Trimming shortened V by 5 bases and J by 1 base, and 7 bases separated the two germline ends. The CDR3 nucleotides are TGTGCCAGCAGCCCCGAGCGCACAGATACGCAGTATTTT. Protein sequence: CASSPERTDTQYF.

This chain uses TRBV7-7 with TRBJ2-1, with D unclear. CDR3 length: 13 amino acids. Trimming stripped 5 bases from V and 6 bases from J, with 11 bases between. CDR1 is SSHAT and CDR2 is FNYEAQ in the germline V gene (reference sequence). The CDR3 nucleotides read TGTGCCAGCAGCCCTACCCGAATCAATGAGCAGTTCTTC. Its translation is CASSPTRINEQFF.

The chain uses TRBV9 and TRBJ2-7, with D possibly matching TRBD2 (6 bases). V gave up 0 bases and J gave up 2 bases, with 9 bases separating them. There are 14 residues in the CDR3. The germline V gene encodes CDR1 SGDLS and CDR2 YYNGEE. The CDR3 DNA sequence: TGTGCCAGCAGCGTAGGTAGCGGACCCTACGAGCAGTACTTC. This translates into CASSVGSGPYEQYF.

The V call is TRBV7-9, the J call TRBJ2-2, with D unresolved. Germline CDR1 SEHNR, CDR2 FQNEAQ (reference sequence). The V end lost 8 bases, the J end lost 3 bases, and 4 bases lay between the germline ends. This CDR3 is 11 amino acids long. The CDR3 is CASDYTGELFF. The CDR3 DNA reads as TGTGCCAGCGACTACACCGGGGAGCTGTTTTTT.

The rearrangement links TRBV6-2 or TRBV6-3 to TRBJ2-1; D uncertain. CDR1 is MNHEY, CDR2 SVGEGT, per germline. Trimming took 3 bases from V and 9 from J, leaving 6 bases between them. There are 11 residues in the CDR3. CDR3 region: CASSYISEQFF. CDR3 sequence (DNA): TGTGCCAGCAGTTATATCTCTGAGCAGTTCTTC.

V and J are TRBV6-5 and TRBJ2-3, with TRBD1 as a possible D gene (5 bases). V was pared by 7 bases and J by 3 bases, with 14 bases between. Germline V CDR1 and CDR2: MNHEY, SVGAGI. This CDR3 comprises 14 residues. The CDR3 protein is CASTVTAGTDTQYF. Here the CDR3 DNA reads TGTGCCAGCACGGTGACAGCTGGAACAGATACGCAGTATTTT.

The V and J genes are TRBV10-3 and TRBJ1-1, with D hard to call. The CDR3 is 13 residues long. CDR1 is ENHRY, CDR2 SYGVKD, per germline. With 2 bases removed from V and 1 base from J, the gap between germline ends came to 5 bases. CDR3 in DNA: TGTGCCATCAGTGAGCAGCGGAACACTGAAGCTTTCTTT. It translates to CAISEQRNTEAFF.

This rearrangement joins TRBV27 to TRBJ2-7; a possible D gene is TRBD1 (5 bases). V lost 7 bases to trimming and J lost 6 bases, with 13 bases between them. This CDR3 region has 12 residues. The germline gives CDR1 MNHEY, CDR2 SMNVEV (reference sequence). The CDR3 loop is CASKGADIEQYF. CDR3 sequence (DNA): TGTGCCAGCAAAGGTGCGGACATCGAGCAGTACTTC.